The 9 T cell receptor beta chains below were found in one sample sequenced in a study of B cell selection in AIRE deficiency. Sequencing used immunoSEQ multiplex PCR; TCRdb keeps in-frame clones, though not all of them. The table shows tens of thousands of clones, with approximately 91% occurring only once. Sorted regulatory T cells were CD4-positive, CD25-high and CD127-low or negative. The sequenced material came from CD4+CD25+ Tregs sorted from PBMCs. These receptors were taken from a human donor in good health.

The rearrangement uses TRBV12-5 and TRBJ1-6; D is unclear. Trimming removed 4 bases at V and 0 bases at J, with 10 bases between. The CDR3 sequence is 16 residues long. The germline V gene encodes CDR1 LGHNT and CDR2 FRNRAP. The CDR3 coding sequence is TGTGCTAGTGGTTCGTCCGGGAGCTCCTATAATTCACCCCTCCACTTT. It specifies CASGSSGSSYNSPLHF.

To note about this clone: The junction and the germline gene differ at one end; a read error may be behind it. The chain is built from TRBV2 and TRBJ2-3, with 8 bases fitting TRBD2. Germline CDR1 SNHLY, CDR2 FYNNEI. The CDR3 totals 14 residues. The CDR3 sequence: CASSERSDGTGGPF. DNA for the CDR3: TGTGCCAGCAGTGAACGGAGCGACGGCACGGGAGGGCCTTTT.

The chain uses TRBV10-3 and TRBJ2-5, with D tentatively TRBD1 or TRBD2 (5 bases each). Trimming pared 3 bases from V and 5 bases from J, leaving 7 bases between. There are 12 residues in the CDR3. Germline CDR1 reads ENHRY; CDR2 reads SYGVKD. Written as DNA, the CDR3 is TGTGCCATCAGTGACAGGGAGGAGACCCAGTACTTC. Its protein product is CAISDREETQYF.

The chain uses TRBV5-1 and TRBJ2-3; no reliable D call. V was clipped by 0 bases and J by 1 base, with 9 bases between them. Germline V CDR1 and CDR2: SGHRS, YFSETQ. This CDR3 region has 15 residues. This chain's CDR3 is CASSLAVRGTDTQYF. The CDR3 nucleotides read TGCGCCAGCAGCTTGGCGGTTCGGGGCACAGATACGCAGTATTTT.

V is TRBV18 and J is TRBJ2-2; 9 nucleotides agree with TRBD2. The V gene end was trimmed by 5 bases and the J gene end by 7 bases; junction bases not matched to a gene: 11. The CDR3 runs 16 residues. Germline values: CDR1 KGHSH, CDR2 LQKENI. The CDR3 bases are TGTGCCAGCTCAATTTTTAGCGGGAGCGATGGCGGGGAGCTGTTTTTT. Encoded protein: CASSIFSGSDGGELFF.

This chain uses TRBV6-4 with TRBJ1-2; TRBD1 matches 12 bases. V shed 5 bases and J 6 bases; nucleotides not matched to a gene: 7. The length of the CDR3 is 15 residues. In germline, CDR1 is MRHNA, CDR2 SNTAGT. CDR3 in DNA: TGTGCCAGCAGTTCCGGGACAGGGGGCCTCGATGGCTACACCTTC. It codes for CASSSGTGGLDGYTF.

The rearrangement uses TRBV6-5 and TRBJ1-2, with TRBD1 identical over 9 bases. J was trimmed by 4 bases and V by 2 bases; bases with no gene match: 5. Per the germline V gene, CDR1 is MNHEY and CDR2 is SVGAGI. This CDR3 comprises 15 residues. CDR3 nucleotide sequence: TGTGCCAGCAGTTACAGGGGACAGGGCGGCTATGGCTACACCTTC. This codes for CASSYRGQGGYGYTF.

Comments on this clone: This sample also contains other DNA sequences that code for the same CDR3. The rearrangement joins TRBV5-1 to TRBJ1-1; D may be TRBD1 (6 bases). CDR1 and CDR2 (germline): SGHRS, YFSETQ. Trimming took 0 bases from V and 4 from J, leaving 7 bases between them. This CDR3 region has 13 residues. CDR3 region: CASSLGGGTEAFF. Here the CDR3 DNA reads TGCGCCAGCAGCTTGGGAGGGGGCACTGAAGCTTTCTTT.

J is TRBJ1-1 and V is TRBV5-1; D uncertain. Trimming cost V 0 bases and J 5 bases, with 8 bases left between them. From germline, CDR1 is SGHRS and CDR2 YFSETQ. The CDR3 has 13 amino acids. CDR3 DNA: TGCGCCAGCAGCTTGGATAGGAGGACTGAAGCTTTCTTT. This codes for CASSLDRRTEAFF.